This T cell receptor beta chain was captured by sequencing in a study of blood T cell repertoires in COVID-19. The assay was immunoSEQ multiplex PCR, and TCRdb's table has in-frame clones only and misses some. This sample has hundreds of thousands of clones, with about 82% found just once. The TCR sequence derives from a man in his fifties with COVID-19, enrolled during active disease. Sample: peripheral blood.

The CDR3 loop is CAWSRDRAGYEQYF. The CDR3 region has the DNA TGTGCCTGGAGCCGGGACAGGGCTGGCTACGAGCAGTACTTC. The chain links TRBV30 to TRBJ2-7, with 9 positions matching TRBD1. Germline V gene sequence: CDR1 GTSNPN, CDR2 SVGIG (reference sequence). The J segment lost 3 bases and the V segment lost 3 bases, leaving 6 bases of the junction unmatched. This CDR3 is 14 amino acids long. Full variable domain (outside the CDR3, taken from reference TRBV30 and TRBJ2-7): SQTIHQWPATLVQPVGSPLSLECTVEGTSNPNLYWYRQAAGRGLQLLFYSVGIGQISSEVPQNLSASRPQDRQFILSSKKLLLSDSGFYLCAWSRDRAGYEQYFGPGTRLTVT.